This TCR beta chain was found in a study of vaccination effects on CD4 cells after COVID-19. Losses at the gene ends were 1 base for V and 4 bases for J; bases not matched to a gene: 5. The CDR3 totals 16 residues. Germline-derived CDR1 and CDR2 are MGHRA and YSYEKL. Study conclusions and caveats: Cross-reaction with common cold coronaviruses was seen in only 1 of 255 vaccine-induced clones from healthy vaccinees. Missing from the study were early post-infection timepoints, and its convalescent patients were few. Vaccine- and infection-induced clones showed marked clonal contraction late following vaccination.

Clones were read by immunoSEQ multiplex PCR, and TCRdb kept only the in-frame ones, dropping some. The sample holds around 69,000 clones, 70% to 85% seen once. After expansion with viral peptide pools in the ViraFEST assay, antigen-specific CD4+ T cells were sequenced. The culture ran for roughly 10 days before CD4+ T cells were isolated. Every participant took two doses of the BNT162b2 or mRNA-1273 vaccine. Cultures had half their medium replaced with IL-2 medium on days 3 and 7. With regard to this clone: Its antigen remains unknown.

The gene calls are TRBV4-1 and TRBJ1-2, with 11 bases lining up with TRBD1. Specimen: CD4+ T cells from PBMCs cultured with HCoV-229E spike peptides, collected after COVID-19 vaccination. This receptor was obtained from a human donor who received a COVID-19 vaccine. This CDR3 reads CASSQVSGQGVYGYTF. DNA of the CDR3: TGCGCCAGCAGCCAAGTTTCGGGACAGGGGGTCTATGGCTACACCTTC.